Given below is one T cell receptor beta chain in context. Its target is unknown. A read error may explain this, as a much larger clone is one base away. TCR beta CDR3 amplification from genomic DNA was performed by two-round multiplex PCR. Round one of PCR was performed, and it used primers specific to each TRBV and TRBJ gene. TCRdb used MiXCR to reprocess the multiplex PCR reads, holding one entry per CDR3 protein. The sample yields 20,000 to 30,000 distinct CDR3 sequences, about two fifths seen once. These data come from a study of prognosis after radiotherapy for stage I lung cancer. Background on the study: Fewer than 15 of the patients presented with newly diagnosed primary stage I lung tumors; roughly 5 had oligometastatic NSCLC following surgical resection of the primary tumor. After radiotherapy, distant metastases appeared in several patients at a median of 7 months, and roughly 15 patients showed no significant progression.

Study observations and caveats: Determination of whether the expanded TCR clones were tumor-specific was not performed.

The material sequenced was PBMCs, taken before or after stereotactic body radiation therapy (not recorded which). This clonotype was sampled from a donor over 45 with non-small cell lung cancer.

CDR3 sequence reads: CSVDMGVLETQYF. The CDR3 DNA is TGCAGCGTTGATATGGGGGTTTTAGAGACCCAGTACTTC. The rearrangement links TRBV29-1 to TRBJ2-5; D possibly matches TRBD1 or TRBD2 (5 bases each). V lost 3 bases and J lost 4, with 12 bases in between. This CDR3 region has 13 residues. Germline-derived CDR1 and CDR2 are SQVTM and ANQGSEA.